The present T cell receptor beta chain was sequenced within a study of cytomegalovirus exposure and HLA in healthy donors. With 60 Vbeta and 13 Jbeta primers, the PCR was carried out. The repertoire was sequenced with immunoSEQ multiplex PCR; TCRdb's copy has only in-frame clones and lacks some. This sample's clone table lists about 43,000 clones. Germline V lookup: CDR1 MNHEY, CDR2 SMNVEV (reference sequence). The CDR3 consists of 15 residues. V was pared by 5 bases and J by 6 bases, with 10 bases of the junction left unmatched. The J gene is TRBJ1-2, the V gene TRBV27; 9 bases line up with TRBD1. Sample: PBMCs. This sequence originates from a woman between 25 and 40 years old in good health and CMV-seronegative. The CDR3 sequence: CASSPTWDRVNGYTF. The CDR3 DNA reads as TGTGCCAGCAGTCCTACCTGGGACAGGGTTAATGGCTACACCTTC.